The rows below give T cell receptor beta chains drawn from one sample of a study of OX40 agonist ivuxolimab in advanced cancers. Assay used: immunoSEQ multiplex PCR; TCRdb lists only in-frame clones, some missing. This sample has some 75,000 clones, with over 75% found just once. Source: CD4+ or CD8+ T cells sorted from blood, taken in a trial of the OX40 agonist ivuxolimab. The origin of the receptors is an adult with an advanced solid tumor such as melanoma, head and neck, liver or kidney cancer. Each CDR3 is given with its conserved first and last residue. D genes are given only for firm matches. Size tells how often a clone was seen (once, few, many) or the class of an expanded clone, and some rows leave it out.

J	length	V	D	size	CDR3	DNA
TRBJ1-2	10	TRBV6-6	NA	NA	CATRLLGYTF	TGTGCCACCAGATTACTTGGCTACACCTTC
TRBJ1-2	14	TRBV7-9	NA	NA	CASSLRTEYYGYTF	TGTGCCAGCAGCTTAAGGACGGAGTACTATGGCTACACCTTC
TRBJ2-1	15	TRBV5-8	NA	NA	CASSPADLQGFEQFF	TGTGCCAGCAGCCCCGCCGACCTACAGGGATTTGAGCAGTTCTTC
TRBJ2-2	14	TRBV7-2	NA	NA	CASSLGANTGELFF	TGTGCCAGCAGCTTAGGGGCCAACACCGGGGAGCTGTTTTTT
TRBJ1-1	19	TRBV4-2	NA	once	CASSQDGVPGLTARTEAFF	TGTGCCAGCAGCCAAGACGGCGTTCCGGGACTTACGGCAAGGACTGAAGCTTTCTTT
TRBJ1-2	12	TRBV15	NA	NA	CATSRQEDGYTF	TGTGCCACCAGCAGACAGGAGGATGGCTACACCTTC
TRBJ2-2	17	TRBV6-1	TRBD2	NA	CASSEAALGRVAGELFF	TGTGCCAGCAGTGAAGCGGCGTTGGGGAGGGTGGCCGGGGAGCTGTTTTTT
TRBJ1-1	14	TRBV27	TRBD1	few	CASSFTGGNTEAFF	TGTGCCAGCAGTTTTACAGGGGGGAACACTGAAGCTTTCTTT
TRBJ2-5	15	TRBV7-6	NA	NA	CASSLLAGAGETQYF	TGTGCCAGCAGCTTACTCGCGGGGGCGGGGGAGACCCAGTACTTC
TRBJ1-3	15	TRBV6-1	NA	NA	CASSEDRGRGNTIYF	TGTGCCAGCAGTGAGGATCGGGGGCGCGGAAACACCATATATTTT
TRBJ2-3	15	TRBV9	TRBD1	NA	CASSADRRFSDTQYF	TGTGCCAGCAGCGCGGACAGGCGGTTTTCAGATACGCAGTATTTT
TRBJ2-7	13	TRBV6-5	NA	NA	CASSYSRGGEQYF	TGTGCCAGCAGTTACTCGAGGGGGGGCGAGCAGTACTTC
TRBJ2-1	11	TRBV11-2	NA	NA	CASSPYNEQFF	TGTGCCAGCAGCCCATACAATGAGCAGTTCTTC
TRBJ1-5	14	TRBV18	NA	NA	CASSPTQGDQPQHF	TGTGCCAGCTCACCAACCCAGGGCGATCAGCCCCAGCATTTT
TRBJ1-6	18	TRBV11-2	TRBD1	NA	CASSLGQGAIPGVSPLHF	TGTGCCAGCAGCTTAGGACAGGGGGCGATCCCCGGGGTTTCACCCCTCCACTTT
TRBJ2-7	12	TRBV6-6	NA	NA	CASLGTFYEQYF	TGTGCCAGCTTGGGGACTTTCTACGAGCAGTACTTC
TRBJ1-4	14	TRBV5-1	TRBD1	NA	CASSLDRAREKLFF	TGCGCCAGCAGCTTAGACAGGGCGCGCGAAAAACTGTTTTTT
TRBJ1-2	13	TRBV7-2	TRBD1	NA	CASSATGTGGYTF	TGTGCCAGCAGCGCAACCGGGACAGGGGGCTACACCTTC
TRBJ1-5	12	TRBV7-2	NA	NA	CASSLRDQPQHF	TGTGCCAGCAGCTTGAGAGATCAGCCCCAGCATTTT
TRBJ2-6	16	TRBV6-5	NA	NA	CASSYGRPLRANVLTF	TGTGCCAGCAGTTACGGGAGACCCTTAAGGGCCAACGTCCTGACTTTC
TRBJ2-3	14	TRBV7-2	NA	few	CASSRGLYTDTQYF	TGTGCCAGCAGCCGGGGATTGTACACAGATACGCAGTATTTT
TRBJ2-2	15	TRBV5-4	TRBD1	NA	CASRRSRQGTGELFF	TGTGCCAGCAGGCGGAGCCGACAGGGCACCGGGGAGCTGTTTTTT
TRBJ2-6	15	TRBV29-1	NA	few	CSAELQRSGANVLTF	TGCAGCGCCGAATTACAGCGTTCCGGGGCCAACGTCCTGACTTTC
TRBJ1-5	15	TRBV12-5	TRBD1	NA	CASGTQGQLNQPQHF	TGTGCTAGTGGGACTCAGGGACAGCTCAATCAGCCCCAGCATTTT
TRBJ1-1	15	TRBV7-3	NA	once	CASSKEGGEWTEAFF	TGTGCCAGCAGCAAAGAGGGGGGCGAGTGGACTGAAGCTTTCTTT
TRBJ1-1	15	TRBV5-6	TRBD1	NA	CASRAGTDLYTEAFF	TGTGCCAGCAGAGCCGGGACAGACTTATACACTGAAGCTTTCTTT
TRBJ2-3	20	TRBV9	TRBD2	once	CASSPLGIAGDRGSTDTQYF	TGTGCCAGCAGCCCCCTCGGGATAGCGGGAGATAGAGGGAGCACAGATACGCAGTATTTT
TRBJ1-4	11	TRBV5-4	NA	NA	CASSSTEKLFF	TGTGCCAGCAGCTCAACTGAAAAACTGTTTTTT
TRBJ1-2	14	TRBV30	NA	once	CAWSVRQGNYGYTF	TGTGCCTGGAGTGTACGGCAGGGCAACTATGGCTACACCTTC
TRBJ1-5	13	TRBV29-1	TRBD1	once	CSAATGFDQPQHF	TGCAGCGCCGCGACAGGGTTTGATCAGCCCCAGCATTTT
TRBJ1-3	15	TRBV23-1	NA	NA	CASSQTWTRENTIYF	TGCGCCAGCAGTCAAACCTGGACTCGTGAAAACACCATATATTTT
TRBJ1-1	16	TRBV5-1	NA	once	CASSLGRGGLMSEAFF	TGCGCCAGCAGCTTGGGAAGGGGCGGCCTCATGTCTGAAGCTTTCTTT
TRBJ1-1	15	TRBV5-5	NA	few	CASSFQAALPPEAFF	TGTGCCAGCAGCTTCCAGGCCGCCCTGCCCCCCGAAGCTTTCTTT
TRBJ1-1	15	TRBV11-3	NA	NA	CASSPGVGLGTEAFF	TGTGCCAGCAGCCCCGGGGTGGGGCTGGGCACTGAAGCTTTCTTT
TRBJ1-2	15	TRBV6-5	TRBD1	NA	CASSYSGTGVYGYTF	TGTGCCAGCAGTTATTCCGGGACAGGAGTCTATGGCTACACCTTC
TRBJ2-5	11	TRBV5-6	NA	NA	CASSNQEAQYF	TGTGCCAGCAGCAACCAGGAGGCCCAGTACTTC
TRBJ2-5	19	TRBV4-1	TRBD2	NA	CASSPLQASGRAGEKTQYF	TGCGCCAGCAGCCCCCTCCAGGCTAGCGGGAGGGCCGGGGAAAAGACCCAGTACTTC
TRBJ2-2	16	TRBV7-6	NA	NA	CASSRGSGVNTGELFF	TGTGCCAGCAGCCGCGGTAGCGGAGTGAACACCGGGGAGCTGTTTTTT
TRBJ1-1	17	TRBV7-8	TRBD1	NA	CASSLSTGGRMNTEAFF	TGTGCCAGCAGCTTATCAACAGGGGGTAGAATGAACACTGAAGCTTTCTTT
TRBJ1-2	15	TRBV7-2	NA	NA	CASSLIGATLYGYTF	TGTGCCAGCAGCTTAATTGGGGCTACGTTGTATGGCTACACCTTC
TRBJ2-7	14	TRBV9	TRBD1	NA	CASSVRQGAREQYF	TGTGCCAGCAGCGTTAGACAGGGGGCGCGGGAGCAGTACTTC
TRBJ1-6	15	TRBV6-5	TRBD1	once	CASSSDRVYYSPLHF	TGTGCCAGCAGTTCGGACAGGGTTTACTATTCACCCCTCCACTTT